A single sample gave rise to the 14 T cell receptor beta chains below, sequenced in a study of PD-1 blockade in classical Hodgkin lymphoma. Time point denoted: cycle 4 day 1 (C4D1), after 5 to 7 weeks of nivolumab. Relapse was seen in all patients after autologous stem cell transplantation, and brentuximab vedotin exposure was variable. Negative magnetic selection isolated CD4+ T cells from thawed PBMCs. Libraries were prepared by immunoSEQ multiplex PCR; TCRdb keeps only in-frame clonotypes and omits some of them. The sample contains fewer than 35,000 clones, about 88% of which appear only once. The source was CD4+ T cells from blood, collected before the fourth cycle of nivolumab. The receptors stem from a human donor with classical Hodgkin lymphoma.

This clone has just one count. This rearrangement joins TRBV30 to TRBJ2-5; tentative D call: TRBD1 (6 bases). This CDR3 has 11 residues. In germline, CDR1 is GTSNPN, CDR2 SVGIG (reference sequence). With 5 bases removed from V and 5 bases from J, the gap between germline ends came to 9 bases. CDR3 sequence reads: CAWGQYETQYF. In DNA form, the CDR3 reads TGTGCCTGGGGACAGTATGAGACCCAGTACTTC.

This rearrangement joins TRBV5-1 to TRBJ1-1; no firm D call. Germline loops: CDR1 SGHRS, CDR2 YFSETQ. The CDR3 loop spans 13 amino acids. The germline V and J ends were trimmed by 0 bases and 5 bases, with 8 bases remaining between them. CDR3 in DNA: TGCGCCAGCAGCTTGGGGTTTAGGACTGAAGCTTTCTTT. Its protein product is CASSLGFRTEAFF.

V gene TRBV25-1 combines with J gene TRBJ2-2; D is possibly TRBD2 (6 bases). Germline V gene sequence: CDR1 MGHDK, CDR2 SYGVNS. The V gene lost 4 bases and the J gene lost 6 bases, with 12 bases spanning the gap. The CDR3 consists of 14 residues. Here the CDR3 DNA reads TGTGCCAGCAGTGTCGCGGGGAGGTCCGGGGAGCTGTTTTTT. It specifies CASSVAGRSGELFF.

The chain joins TRBV28 to TRBJ1-2, with D unresolved. CDR3 length equals 12 residues. The V and J ends lost 5 bases and 6 bases respectively, with 10 bases between them. Germline CDR1 reads MDHEN; CDR2 reads SYDVKM. The CDR3 reads CASSPSTDGYTF. In DNA, the CDR3 is TGTGCCAGCAGTCCCTCGACGGATGGCTACACCTTC.

The J gene is TRBJ2-3, the V gene TRBV5-5; TRBD1 matches at 9 bases. The trim removed 7 bases at V and 6 bases at J, leaving 12 bases unmatched. The CDR3 length is 15 residues. CDR1 is SGHKS, CDR2 YYEKEE, per germline (reference sequence). The DNA for the CDR3 is TGTGCCAGCTCTCATGACAGGGGGGGCGGCGATACGCAGTATTTT. This gives the protein CASSHDRGGGDTQYF. The entire variable domain, with the rest obtained from reference TRBV5-5 and TRBJ2-3, is as follows: DAGVTQSPTHLIKTRGQQVTLRCSPISGHKSVSWYQQVLGQGPQFIFQYYEKEERGRGNFPDRFSARQFPNYSSELNVNALLLGDSALYLCASSHDRGGGDTQYFGPGTRLTVL.

This chain joins TRBV7-9 and TRBJ1-1, with 9 nucleotides matching TRBD1. V dropped 4 bases and J dropped 7; count of bases not matched to a gene: 4. The CDR3 loop spans 13 amino acids. The germline gives CDR1 SEHNR, CDR2 FQNEAQ (reference sequence). The CDR3 sequence is CASSSQGAFEAFF. Written as DNA, the CDR3 is TGTGCCAGCAGCTCACAGGGGGCGTTTGAAGCTTTCTTT.

CDR3 protein: CASSLNSGSVADTQYF. The CDR3 region has the DNA TGTGCCAGCAGCCTAAATAGCGGGAGTGTCGCAGATACGCAGTATTTT. This chain uses TRBV7-9 with TRBJ2-3; TRBD2 matches at 9 bases. J lost 4 bases, V lost 5 bases, and 10 bases had no gene match. This CDR3 has 16 amino acids. The germline V gene has CDR1 SEHNR and CDR2 FQNEAQ (reference sequence).

V is TRBV4-1 and J is TRBJ2-5; D is ambiguous. Germline V gene sequence: CDR1 MGHRA, CDR2 YSYEKL. The CDR3 loop spans 14 amino acids. V gave up 0 bases and J gave up 2 bases, with 7 bases separating them. The CDR3 sequence: CASSQDLIQETQYF. CDR3 DNA sequence: TGCGCCAGCAGCCAAGACCTGATTCAAGAGACCCAGTACTTC.

The chain recombines TRBV19 with TRBJ2-5; perhaps TRBD2 as D (5 bases). With 5 bases removed from V and 6 bases from J, the gap between germline ends came to 13 bases. The CDR3 runs to 13 residues. CDR1 and CDR2 from the germline V gene are LNHDA and SQIVND (reference sequence). The CDR3 region has the DNA TGTGCCAGTAGTGCTAGCTTCATACAGACCCAGTACTTC. Its translation is CASSASFIQTQYF. Filled out from reference TRBV19 and TRBJ2-5, the complete variable domain reads DGGITQSPKYLFRKEGQNVTLSCEQNLNHDAMYWYRQDPGQGLRLIYYSQIVNDFQKGDIAEGYSVSREKKESFPLTVTSAQKNPTAFYLCASSASFIQTQYFGPGTRLLVL.

The V call is TRBV18, the J call TRBJ2-7; a weak D match, TRBD2 (6 bases). Trimming cost V 2 bases and J 7 bases, with 21 bases left between them. The CDR3 contains 16 residues. From germline, CDR1 is KGHSH and CDR2 LQKENI. CDR3 coding DNA: TGTGCCAGCTCACCAAGTACGGGTAGGACTACTGGAGAGCAGTACTTC. This encodes CASSPSTGRTTGEQYF.

The CDR3, as DNA: TGTGCCAGCAGTGACGAAAGGGCCCACACCGGGGAGCTGTTTTTT. It specifies CASSDERAHTGELFF. The chain carries TRBV2 and TRBJ2-2; D is unresolved. CDR3 length: 15 residues. The germline V and J ends were trimmed by 3 bases and 3 bases, with 11 bases remaining between them. Germline V gene sequence: CDR1 SNHLY, CDR2 FYNNEI.

This clone was detected only once. This chain joins TRBV9 and TRBJ2-3, with 8 bases identical to TRBD1. CDR3 size: 14 residues. CDR1 and CDR2 (germline): SGDLS, YYNGEE. J was trimmed by 2 bases and V by 4 bases; bases with no gene match: 3. The CDR3 DNA is TGTGCCAGCAGCCGACAGGGGACCACAGATACGCAGTATTTT. Protein product: CASSRQGTTDTQYF.

V gene TRBV4-2 combines with J gene TRBJ2-5; possibly TRBD2 for D (6 bases). The CDR3 spans 14 residues. The V end lost 2 bases, the J end lost 5 bases, and 12 bases lay between the germline ends. Germline CDR1 LGHNA, CDR2 YNFKEQ. The chain's CDR3 is CASSQTPRGETQYF. In DNA form, the CDR3 reads TGTGCCAGCAGCCAAACCCCCCGGGGGGAGACCCAGTACTTC.

Regarding this clone: Other DNA sequences of this sample code for an identical CDR3. The rearrangement links TRBV5-6 to TRBJ1-6; a weak D match, TRBD1 (5 bases). CDR1 and CDR2 from the germline V gene are SGHDT and YYEEEE. The CDR3 is 15 residues long. With 4 bases removed from V and 10 bases from J, the gap between germline ends came to 18 bases. CDR3 residues: CASSARDALNSPLHF. The CDR3 DNA reads as TGTGCCAGCAGCGCCCGGGACGCTCTCAACTCACCCCTCCACTTT.